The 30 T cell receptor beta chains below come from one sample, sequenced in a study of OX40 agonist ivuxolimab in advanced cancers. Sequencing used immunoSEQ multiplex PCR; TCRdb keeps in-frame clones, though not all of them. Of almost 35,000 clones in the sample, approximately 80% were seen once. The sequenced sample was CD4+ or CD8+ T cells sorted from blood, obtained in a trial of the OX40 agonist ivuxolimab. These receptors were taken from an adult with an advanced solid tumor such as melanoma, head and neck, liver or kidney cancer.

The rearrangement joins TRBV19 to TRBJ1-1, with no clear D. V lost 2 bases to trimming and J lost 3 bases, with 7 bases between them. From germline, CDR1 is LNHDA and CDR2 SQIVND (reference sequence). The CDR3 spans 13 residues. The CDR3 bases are TGTGCCAGTAGTATAATGGGTTACACTGAAGCTTTCTTT. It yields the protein CASSIMGYTEAFF. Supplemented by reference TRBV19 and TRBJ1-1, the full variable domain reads DGGITQSPKYLFRKEGQNVTLSCEQNLNHDAMYWYRQDPGQGLRLIYYSQIVNDFQKGDIAEGYSVSREKKESFPLTVTSAQKNPTAFYLCASSIMGYTEAFFGQGTRLTVV.

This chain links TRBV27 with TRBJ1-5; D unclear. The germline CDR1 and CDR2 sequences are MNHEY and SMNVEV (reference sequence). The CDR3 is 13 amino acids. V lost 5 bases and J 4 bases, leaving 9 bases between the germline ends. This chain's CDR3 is CASSGGENQPQHF. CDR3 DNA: TGTGCCAGCAGTGGTGGAGAGAATCAGCCCCAGCATTTT.

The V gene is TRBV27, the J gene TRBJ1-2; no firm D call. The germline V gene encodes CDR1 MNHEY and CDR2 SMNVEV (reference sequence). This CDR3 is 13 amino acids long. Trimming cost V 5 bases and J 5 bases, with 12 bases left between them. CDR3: CASSPSLGYGYTF. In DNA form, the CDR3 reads TGTGCCAGCAGTCCATCCCTCGGTTATGGCTACACCTTC.

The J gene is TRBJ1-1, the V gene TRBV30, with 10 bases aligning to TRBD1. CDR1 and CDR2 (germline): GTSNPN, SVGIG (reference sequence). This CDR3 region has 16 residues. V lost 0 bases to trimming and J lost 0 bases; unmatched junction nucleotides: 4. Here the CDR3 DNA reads TGTGCCTGGAGTGTGGGACAGGGGTTCGTGAACACTGAAGCTTTCTTT. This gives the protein CAWSVGQGFVNTEAFF.

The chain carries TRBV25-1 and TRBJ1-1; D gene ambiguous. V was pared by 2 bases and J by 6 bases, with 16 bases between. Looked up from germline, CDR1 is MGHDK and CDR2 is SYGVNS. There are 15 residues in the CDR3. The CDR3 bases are TGTGCCAGCAGTGAACCGAGGGCTGGGTCCGCTGAAGCTTTCTTT. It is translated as CASSEPRAGSAEAFF.

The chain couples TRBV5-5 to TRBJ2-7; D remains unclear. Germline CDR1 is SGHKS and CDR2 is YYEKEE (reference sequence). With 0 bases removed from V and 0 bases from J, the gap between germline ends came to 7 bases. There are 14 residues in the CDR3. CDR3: CASSLGGYSYEQYF. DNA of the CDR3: TGTGCCAGCAGCTTGGGGGGATACTCCTACGAGCAGTACTTC.

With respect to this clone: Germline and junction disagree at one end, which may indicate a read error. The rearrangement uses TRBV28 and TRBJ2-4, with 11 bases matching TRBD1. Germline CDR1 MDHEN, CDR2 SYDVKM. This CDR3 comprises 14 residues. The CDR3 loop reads CASSFYGQGAGGNF. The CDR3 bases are TGTGCCAGCAGTTTCTACGGACAGGGGGCTGGAGGAAACTTC.

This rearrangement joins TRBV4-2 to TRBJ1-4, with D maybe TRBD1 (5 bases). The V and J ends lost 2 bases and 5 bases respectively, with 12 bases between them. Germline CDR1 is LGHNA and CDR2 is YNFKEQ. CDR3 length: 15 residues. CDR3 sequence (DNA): TGTGCCAGCAGCCAATCCCGGACACAGAATGAAAAACTGTTTTTT. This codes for CASSQSRTQNEKLFF.

For the CDR3, the DNA is TGTGCCAGCAGTTACGACGGGACTATTCAAGAGACCCAGTACTTC. Translated: CASSYDGTIQETQYF. The chain combines TRBV11-3 with TRBJ2-5; 7 nucleotides agree with TRBD2. CDR1 and CDR2 from the germline V gene are SGHNT and YENEEA. This CDR3 contains 15 residues. The V segment lost 6 bases and the J segment 2 bases; nucleotides outside the gene matches: 9.

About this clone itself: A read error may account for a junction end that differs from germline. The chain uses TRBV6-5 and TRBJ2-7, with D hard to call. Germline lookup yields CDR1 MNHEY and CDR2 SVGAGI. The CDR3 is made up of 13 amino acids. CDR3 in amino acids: CAISESMGYEQYF. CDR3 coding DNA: TGTGCCATCAGTGAGTCGATGGGGTACGAGCAGTACTTC.

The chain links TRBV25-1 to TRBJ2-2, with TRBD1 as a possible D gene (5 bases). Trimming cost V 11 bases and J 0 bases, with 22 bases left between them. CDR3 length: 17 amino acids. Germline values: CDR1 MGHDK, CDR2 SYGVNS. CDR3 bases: TGTGCCGGCAAAGATAATGTGACAGCGCCGAACACCGGGGAGCTGTTTTTT. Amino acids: CAGKDNVTAPNTGELFF.

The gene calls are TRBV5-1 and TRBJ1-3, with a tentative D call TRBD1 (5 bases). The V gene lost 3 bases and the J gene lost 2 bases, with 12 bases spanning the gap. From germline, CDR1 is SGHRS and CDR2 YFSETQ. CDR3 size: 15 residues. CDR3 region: CASSSNPGPGNTIYF. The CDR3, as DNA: TGCGCCAGCAGCTCCAATCCAGGGCCTGGAAACACCATATATTTT.

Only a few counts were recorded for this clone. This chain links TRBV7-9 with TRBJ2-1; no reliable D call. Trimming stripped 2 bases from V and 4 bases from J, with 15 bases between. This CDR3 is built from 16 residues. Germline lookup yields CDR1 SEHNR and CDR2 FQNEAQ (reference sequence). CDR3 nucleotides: TGTGCCAGCAGCTTAATTTCCGGGTCTCAATACAATGAGCAGTTCTTC. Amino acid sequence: CASSLISGSQYNEQFF.

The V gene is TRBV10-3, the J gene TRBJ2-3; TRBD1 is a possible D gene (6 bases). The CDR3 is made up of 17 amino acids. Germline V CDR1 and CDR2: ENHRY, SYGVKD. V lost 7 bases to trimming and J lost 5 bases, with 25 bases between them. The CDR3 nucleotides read TGTGCCATCACTTCGATACAGGGATTAGGTTCAGAAGATACGCAGTATTTT. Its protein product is CAITSIQGLGSEDTQYF.

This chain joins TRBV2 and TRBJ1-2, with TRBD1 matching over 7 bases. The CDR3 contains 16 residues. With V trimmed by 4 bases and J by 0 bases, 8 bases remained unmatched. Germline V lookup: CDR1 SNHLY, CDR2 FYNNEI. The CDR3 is CASSAYLDRANYGYTF. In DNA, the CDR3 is TGTGCCAGCAGTGCCTACTTAGACAGGGCTAACTATGGCTACACCTTC.

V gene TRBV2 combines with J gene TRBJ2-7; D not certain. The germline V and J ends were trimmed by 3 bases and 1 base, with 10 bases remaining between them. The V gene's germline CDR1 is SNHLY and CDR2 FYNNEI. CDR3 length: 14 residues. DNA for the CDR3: TGTGCCAGCAGTGACGGCCCAGCTTCCTACGAGCAGTACTTC. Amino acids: CASSDGPASYEQYF.

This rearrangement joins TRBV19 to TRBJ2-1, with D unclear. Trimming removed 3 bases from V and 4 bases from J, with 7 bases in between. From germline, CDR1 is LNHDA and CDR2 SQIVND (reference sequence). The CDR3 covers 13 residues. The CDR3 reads CASSMGYYNEQFF. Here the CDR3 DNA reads TGTGCCAGTAGTATGGGATATTACAATGAGCAGTTCTTC.

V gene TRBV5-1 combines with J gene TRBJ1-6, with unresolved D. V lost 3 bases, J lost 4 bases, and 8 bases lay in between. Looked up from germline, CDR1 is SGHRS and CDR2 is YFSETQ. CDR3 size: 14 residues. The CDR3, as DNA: TGCGCCAGCAGCTATGGACCTTATAATTCACCCCTCCACTTT. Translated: CASSYGPYNSPLHF.

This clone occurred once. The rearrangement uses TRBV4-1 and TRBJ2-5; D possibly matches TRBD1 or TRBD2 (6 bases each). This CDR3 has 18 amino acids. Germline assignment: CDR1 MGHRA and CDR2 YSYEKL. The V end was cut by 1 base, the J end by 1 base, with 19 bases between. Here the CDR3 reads CASSQGHVVWGAQETQYF. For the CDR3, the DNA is TGCGCCAGCAGCCAAGGGCACGTTGTCTGGGGGGCCCAAGAGACCCAGTACTTC.

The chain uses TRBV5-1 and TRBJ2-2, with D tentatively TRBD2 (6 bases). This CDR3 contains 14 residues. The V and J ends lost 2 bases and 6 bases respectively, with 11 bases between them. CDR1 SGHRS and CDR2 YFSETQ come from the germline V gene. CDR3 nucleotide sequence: TGCGCCAGCAGCTTAGGAGGGGAAGCCGGGGAGCTGTTTTTT. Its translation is CASSLGGEAGELFF.

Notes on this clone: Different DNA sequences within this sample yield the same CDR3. CDR3 protein: CASSETVNYGYTF. CDR3 DNA: TGTGCCAGCAGCGAGACAGTTAACTATGGCTACACCTTC. The chain carries TRBV6-1 and TRBJ1-2, with D perhaps matching TRBD1 (5 bases). Germline lookup yields CDR1 MNHNS and CDR2 SASEGT. The CDR3 runs 13 residues. The V gene lost 6 bases and the J gene lost 1 base, with 9 bases spanning the gap.

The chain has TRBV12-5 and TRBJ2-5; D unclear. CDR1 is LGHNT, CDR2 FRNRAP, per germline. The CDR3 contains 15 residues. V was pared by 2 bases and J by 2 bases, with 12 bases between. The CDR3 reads CASGLRTAEQETQYF. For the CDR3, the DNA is TGTGCTAGTGGTTTGCGGACGGCGGAGCAAGAGACCCAGTACTTC.

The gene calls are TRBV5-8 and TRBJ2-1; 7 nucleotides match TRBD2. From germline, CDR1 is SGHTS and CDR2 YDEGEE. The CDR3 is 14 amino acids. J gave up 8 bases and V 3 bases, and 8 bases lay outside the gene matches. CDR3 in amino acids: CASSWMGGVDEQFF. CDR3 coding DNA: TGTGCCAGCAGCTGGATGGGGGGGGTCGATGAGCAGTTCTTC.

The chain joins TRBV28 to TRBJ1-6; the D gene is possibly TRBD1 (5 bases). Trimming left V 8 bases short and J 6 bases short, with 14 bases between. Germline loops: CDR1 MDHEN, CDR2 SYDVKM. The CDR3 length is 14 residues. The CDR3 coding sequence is TGTGCCAGCGGGACCCCAGGTGGTAATTCACCCCTCCACTTT. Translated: CASGTPGGNSPLHF.

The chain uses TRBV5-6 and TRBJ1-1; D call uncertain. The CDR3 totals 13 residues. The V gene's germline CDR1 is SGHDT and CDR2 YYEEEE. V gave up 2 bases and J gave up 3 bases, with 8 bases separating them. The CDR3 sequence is CASSLGPDTEAFF. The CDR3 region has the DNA TGTGCCAGCAGCTTAGGGCCGGACACTGAAGCTTTCTTT.

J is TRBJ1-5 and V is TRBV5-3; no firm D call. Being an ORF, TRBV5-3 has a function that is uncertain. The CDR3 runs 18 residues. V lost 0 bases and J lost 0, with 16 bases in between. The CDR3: CARSLVGRAIYSNQPQHF. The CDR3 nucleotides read TGTGCCAGAAGCTTGGTTGGCAGAGCAATATATAGCAATCAGCCCCAGCATTTT.

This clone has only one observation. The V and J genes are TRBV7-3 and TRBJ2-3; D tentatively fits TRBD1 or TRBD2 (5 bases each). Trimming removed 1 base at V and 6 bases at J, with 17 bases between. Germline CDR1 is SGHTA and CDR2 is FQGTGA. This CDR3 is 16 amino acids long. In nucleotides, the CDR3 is TGTGCCAGCAGCTTAATAGGCGAGGGGCTGGCGGATACGCAGTATTTT. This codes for CASSLIGEGLADTQYF.

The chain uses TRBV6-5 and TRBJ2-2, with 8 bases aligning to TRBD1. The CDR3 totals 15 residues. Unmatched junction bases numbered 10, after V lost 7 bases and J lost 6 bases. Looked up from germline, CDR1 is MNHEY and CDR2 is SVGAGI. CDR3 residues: CASIKTGESAGELFF. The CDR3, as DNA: TGTGCCAGCATCAAGACAGGGGAAAGTGCCGGGGAGCTGTTTTTT.

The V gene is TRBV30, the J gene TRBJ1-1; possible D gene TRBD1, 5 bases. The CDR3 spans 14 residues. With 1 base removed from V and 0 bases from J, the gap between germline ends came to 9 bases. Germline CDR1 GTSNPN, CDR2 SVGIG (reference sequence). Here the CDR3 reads CAWSGIRVNTEAFF. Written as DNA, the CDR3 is TGTGCCTGGAGTGGAATCAGGGTGAACACTGAAGCTTTCTTT.

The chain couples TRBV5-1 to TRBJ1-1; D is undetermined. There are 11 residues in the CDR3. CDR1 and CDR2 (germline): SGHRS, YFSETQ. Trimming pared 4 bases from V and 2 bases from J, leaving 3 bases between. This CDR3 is CASSLNTEAFF. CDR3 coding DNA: TGCGCCAGCAGCCTTAACACTGAAGCTTTCTTT.